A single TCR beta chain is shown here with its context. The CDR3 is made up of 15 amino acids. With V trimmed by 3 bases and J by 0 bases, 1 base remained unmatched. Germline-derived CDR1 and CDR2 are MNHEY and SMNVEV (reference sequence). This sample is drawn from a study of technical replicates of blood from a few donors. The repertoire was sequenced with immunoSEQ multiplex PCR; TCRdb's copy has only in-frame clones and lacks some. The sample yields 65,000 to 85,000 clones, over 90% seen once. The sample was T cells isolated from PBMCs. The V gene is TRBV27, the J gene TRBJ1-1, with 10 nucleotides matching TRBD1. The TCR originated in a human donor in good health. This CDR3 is CASSLGQGMNTEAFF. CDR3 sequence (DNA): TGTGCCAGCAGTTTGGGACAGGGGATGAACACTGAAGCTTTCTTT.